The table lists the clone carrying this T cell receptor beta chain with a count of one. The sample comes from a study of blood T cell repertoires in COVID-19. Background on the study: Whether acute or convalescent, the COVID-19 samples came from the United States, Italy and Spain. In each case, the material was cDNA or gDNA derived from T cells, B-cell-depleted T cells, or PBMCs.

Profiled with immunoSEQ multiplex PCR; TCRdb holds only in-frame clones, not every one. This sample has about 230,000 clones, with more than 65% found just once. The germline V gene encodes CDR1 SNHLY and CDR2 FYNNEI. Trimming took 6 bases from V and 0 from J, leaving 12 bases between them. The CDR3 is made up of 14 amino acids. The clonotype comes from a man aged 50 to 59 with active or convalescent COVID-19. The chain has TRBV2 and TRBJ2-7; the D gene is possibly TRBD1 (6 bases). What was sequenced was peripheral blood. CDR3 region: CASRKRGSSYEQYF. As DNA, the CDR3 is TGTGCCAGCAGGAAGAGGGGGTCCTCCTACGAGCAGTACTTC. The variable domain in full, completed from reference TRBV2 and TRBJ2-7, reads EPEVTQTPSHQVTQMGQEVILRCVPISNHLYFYWYRQILGQKVEFLVSFYNNEISEKSEIFDDQFSVERPDGSNFTLKIRSTKLEDSAMYFCASRKRGSSYEQYFGPGTRLTVT.